A selection of T cell receptor beta chains follows, all from one sample in a study of blood T cell repertoires in COVID-19. Measured with immunoSEQ multiplex PCR; TCRdb has only the in-frame clones, and not every one. Of fewer than 45,000 clones listed, around four fifths were seen once; the top ten hold 4.5% to 5.5%. Input material: peripheral blood. The receptor set was obtained from a man aged 50 to 59 with active COVID-19. Each CDR3 is given with its conserved first and last residue. A D gene is named only where the DNA matches it firmly. Clone size is not always given. Where it is, it says once, few, many or a class for expanded clones.

TRBJ2-2	few	NA	TRBV27	CASSQFSGNTGELFF	TGTGCCAGCAGTCAATTTAGCGGGAACACCGGGGAGCTGTTTTTT
TRBJ2-7	NA	TRBD1	TRBV6-5	CASSYGTGPYEQYF	TGTGCCAGCAGCTACGGGACAGGGCCCTACGAGCAGTACTTC
TRBJ2-7	NA	NA	TRBV6-5	CASRPSGGGDEQYF	TGTGCCAGCAGACCAAGCGGCGGTGGCGACGAGCAGTACTTC
TRBJ2-7	NA	TRBD1	TRBV28	CGSTGGFPYEQYF	TGTGGTTCGACAGGGGGTTTCCCCTACGAGCAGTACTTC
TRBJ2-2	NA	NA	TRBV5-5	CASSSGQGRPANTGELFF	TGTGCCAGCAGCTCGGGTCAGGGCAGGCCCGCGAACACCGGGGAGCTGTTTTTT
TRBJ2-1	NA	TRBD2	TRBV24-1	CATSDPNSGGMLNEQFF	TGTGCCACCAGTGACCCTAATAGCGGGGGGATGTTGAATGAGCAGTTCTTC
TRBJ2-1	NA	TRBD2	TRBV7-6	CASSFLAGGHNEQFF	TGTGCCAGCAGCTTCCTAGCGGGGGGGCATAATGAGCAGTTCTTC
TRBJ1-2	NA	TRBD1	TRBV24-1	CATSDPGQGFGYTF	TGTGCCACCAGTGACCCGGGACAGGGGTTCGGCTACACCTTC
TRBJ2-1	NA	NA	TRBV13	CASSSLSGFNEQFF	TGTGCCAGCAGCTCTTTATCGGGGTTTAATGAGCAGTTCTTC
TRBJ2-3	NA	TRBD2	TRBV6-5	CASSYRASGSDTQYF	TGTGCCAGCAGTTACCGCGCTAGCGGGTCAGATACGCAGTATTTT
TRBJ1-1	NA	NA	TRBV6-2/TRBV6-3	CASSPTENTEAFF	TGTGCCAGCAGTCCGACGGAGAATACTGAAGCTTTCTTT
TRBJ2-7	NA	NA	TRBV10-3	CAISRGSYEQYF	TGTGCCATCAGTAGAGGCAGCTACGAGCAGTACTTC
TRBJ2-5	NA	NA	TRBV10-1	CASSRDLQETQYF	TGCGCCAGCAGCCGGGACTTACAAGAGACCCAGTACTTC
TRBJ1-5	NA	TRBD1	TRBV18	CASSPEIGGHGSNQPQHF	TGTGCCAGCTCACCGGAGATAGGGGGCCATGGTAGCAATCAGCCCCAGCATTTT
TRBJ2-5	once	TRBD2	TRBV6-6	CASTGLAGGVETQYF	TGTGCCAGCACTGGACTAGCGGGGGGGGTTGAGACCCAGTACTTC
TRBJ1-3	once	TRBD1	TRBV6-5	CASIEGAGGNTIYF	TGTGCCAGCATCGAGGGGGCTGGTGGAAACACCATATATTTT
TRBJ2-7	NA	NA	TRBV27	CASSQRNSYEQYF	TGTGCCAGCAGCCAGCGCAACTCCTACGAGCAGTACTTC
TRBJ2-2	once	TRBD1	TRBV5-6	CASSPPTGKDTGELFF	TGTGCCAGCAGCCCCCCGACAGGGAAGGACACCGGGGAGCTGTTTTTT
TRBJ1-2	NA	TRBD1	TRBV10-3	CAISAGRTGVGYTF	TGTGCCATCAGTGCCGGGCGGACAGGCGTTGGCTACACCTTC
TRBJ1-2	NA	TRBD1	TRBV9	CASSLTGGRANYGYTF	TGTGCCAGCAGCTTGACAGGGGGGAGAGCTAACTATGGCTACACCTTC
TRBJ1-6	NA	NA	TRBV5-8	CASAGQWGNSPLHF	TGTGCCAGCGCGGGCCAGTGGGGTAATTCACCCCTCCACTTT
TRBJ2-7	NA	NA	TRBV5-1	CASSLTPDRMSGSYEQYF	TGCGCCAGCAGCTTGACTCCTGACAGGATGAGTGGTTCCTACGAGCAGTACTTC
TRBJ2-3	NA	TRBD1	TRBV13	CASSPGTGPTDTQYF	TGTGCCAGCAGCCCCGGGACAGGGCCAACAGATACGCAGTATTTT
TRBJ2-6	NA	NA	TRBV29-1	CSARDDSGANVLTF	TGCAGCGCCAGGGATGACTCTGGGGCCAACGTCCTGACTTTC
TRBJ1-2	NA	TRBD1	TRBV19	CASSSWTGLLANYGYTF	TGTGCCAGTAGTAGCTGGACAGGCCTGCTAGCTAACTATGGCTACACCTTC
TRBJ2-3	NA	NA	TRBV20-1	CSARQGSAQYF	TGCAGTGCTAGACAGGGGAGTGCGCAGTATTTT
TRBJ1-4	NA	NA	TRBV6-6	CASSDRSGGNEKLFF	TGTGCCAGCAGCGACAGATCCGGTGGGAATGAAAAACTGTTTTTT
TRBJ2-1	NA	TRBD1	TRBV7-2	CASSFQGAYNEQFF	TGTGCCAGCAGCTTTCAGGGGGCGTACAATGAGCAGTTCTTC
TRBJ2-3	NA	TRBD1	TRBV10-3	CAIARGPSTDTQYF	TGTGCCATTGCCAGGGGGCCCAGCACAGATACGCAGTATTTT
TRBJ1-2	NA	TRBD1	TRBV6-5	CASRPTGVWYGYTF	TGTGCCAGCAGGCCGACAGGGGTCTGGTATGGCTACACCTTC
TRBJ2-3	once	NA	TRBV29-1	CSVGRTSTDTQYF	TGCAGCGTTGGCCGAACTAGCACAGATACGCAGTATTTT
TRBJ2-7	NA	NA	TRBV5-8	CASSPGIWEYEQYF	TGTGCCAGCAGCCCGGGTATCTGGGAGTACGAGCAGTACTTC
TRBJ2-3	NA	TRBD2	TRBV14	CASSQEGSGFTDTQYF	TGTGCCAGCAGCCAAGAAGGTAGCGGGTTCACAGATACGCAGTATTTT
TRBJ1-6	NA	NA	TRBV6-5	CASSYSRPVNSPLHF	TGTGCCAGCAGTTACTCGCGGCCGGTAAATTCACCCCTCCACTTT
TRBJ2-1	NA	TRBD1	TRBV3-1/TRBV3-2	CASSQQGGPMSEQFF	TGTGCCAGCAGCCAACAAGGGGGCCCGATGAGTGAGCAGTTCTTC
TRBJ1-1	NA	TRBD1	TRBV19	CASSMWTGNTEAFF	TGTGCCAGTAGTATGTGGACAGGGAACACTGAAGCTTTCTTT
TRBJ2-1	NA	TRBD1	TRBV4-1	CASSQEWQGAGNEQFF	TGCGCCAGCAGCCAAGAATGGCAGGGGGCGGGTAATGAGCAGTTCTTC
TRBJ1-2	NA	NA	TRBV28	CASSLGRRGYGYTF	TGTGCCAGCAGTTTGGGCAGGAGGGGCTATGGCTACACCTTC
TRBJ2-3	NA	TRBD1	TRBV6-5	CASRRTGPADTQYF	TGTGCCAGCAGGAGGACAGGCCCCGCAGATACGCAGTATTTT
TRBJ2-7	few	NA	TRBV29-1	CSVTGQGSYEQYF	TGCAGCGTTACCGGTCAGGGGTCGTACGAGCAGTACTTC
TRBJ2-5	NA	NA	TRBV28	CASSSDSRKTQYF	TGTGCCAGCAGTTCGGACAGTCGAAAGACCCAGTACTTC
TRBJ2-7	NA	TRBD1	TRBV6-5	CASGPQGARYEQYF	TGTGCCAGCGGACCCCAGGGGGCGCGATACGAGCAGTACTTC
TRBJ2-4	NA	TRBD1	TRBV6-6	CASSPTGRAKNIQYF	TGTGCCAGCAGTCCGACAGGGAGAGCCAAAAACATTCAGTACTTC
TRBJ2-7	NA	TRBD2	TRBV7-8	CASSTSGERSYEQYF	TGTGCCAGCAGCACTAGCGGGGAACGCTCCTACGAGCAGTACTTC
TRBJ2-2	once	NA	TRBV12-3/TRBV12-4	CASRQGATGELFF	TGTGCCAGCAGACAAGGGGCGACCGGGGAGCTGTTTTTT
TRBJ2-5	NA	TRBD1	TRBV3-1/TRBV3-2	CASSQGKGAKTQYF	TGTGCCAGCAGCCAAGGGAAGGGGGCTAAGACCCAGTACTTC
TRBJ2-3	NA	NA	TRBV16	CASSQSLETDTQYF	TGTGCCAGCAGCCAATCGCTAGAGACAGATACGCAGTATTTT
TRBJ2-7	NA	TRBD1	TRBV14	CASSQQGQSYEQYF	TGTGCCAGCAGCCAACAGGGACAGTCCTACGAGCAGTACTTC
TRBJ1-2	NA	TRBD1	TRBV6-5	CASSWTGGLSYGYTF	TGTGCCAGCAGTTGGACAGGGGGCCTTAGCTATGGCTACACCTTC
TRBJ2-7	NA	NA	TRBV5-1	CASSGGASFGEQYF	TGCGCCAGCAGCGGGGGGGCCTCGTTTGGCGAGCAGTACTTC
TRBJ2-3	NA	TRBD2	TRBV5-1	CASSLVGGGFGTNTQYF	TGCGCCAGCAGCTTGGTCGGCGGGGGGTTCGGAACAAATACGCAGTATTTT
TRBJ2-3	NA	NA	TRBV2	CASSEGPAPDTQYF	TGTGCCAGCAGTGAGGGCCCGGCTCCAGATACGCAGTATTTT
TRBJ1-5	NA	TRBD1	TRBV5-6	CASSHGTAYQPQHF	TGTGCCAGCAGCCACGGGACAGCCTATCAGCCCCAGCATTTT
TRBJ1-5	NA	NA	TRBV6-5	CARSQGYGQPQHF	TGTGCCAGGTCTCAGGGATACGGTCAGCCCCAGCATTTT